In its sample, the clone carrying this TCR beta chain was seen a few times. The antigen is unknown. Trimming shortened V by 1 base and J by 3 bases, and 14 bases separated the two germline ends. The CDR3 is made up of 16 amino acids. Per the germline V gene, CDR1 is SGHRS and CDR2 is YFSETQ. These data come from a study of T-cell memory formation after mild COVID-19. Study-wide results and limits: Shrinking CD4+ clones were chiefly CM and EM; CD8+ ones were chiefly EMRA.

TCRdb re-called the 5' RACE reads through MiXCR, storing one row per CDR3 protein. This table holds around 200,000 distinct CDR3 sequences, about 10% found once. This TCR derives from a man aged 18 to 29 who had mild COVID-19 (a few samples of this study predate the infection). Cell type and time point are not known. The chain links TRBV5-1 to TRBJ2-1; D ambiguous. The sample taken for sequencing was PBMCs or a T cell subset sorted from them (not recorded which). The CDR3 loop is CASSLNSMRGYNEQFF. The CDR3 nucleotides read TGCGCCAGCAGCTTGAACAGCATGAGAGGCTACAATGAGCAGTTCTTC.